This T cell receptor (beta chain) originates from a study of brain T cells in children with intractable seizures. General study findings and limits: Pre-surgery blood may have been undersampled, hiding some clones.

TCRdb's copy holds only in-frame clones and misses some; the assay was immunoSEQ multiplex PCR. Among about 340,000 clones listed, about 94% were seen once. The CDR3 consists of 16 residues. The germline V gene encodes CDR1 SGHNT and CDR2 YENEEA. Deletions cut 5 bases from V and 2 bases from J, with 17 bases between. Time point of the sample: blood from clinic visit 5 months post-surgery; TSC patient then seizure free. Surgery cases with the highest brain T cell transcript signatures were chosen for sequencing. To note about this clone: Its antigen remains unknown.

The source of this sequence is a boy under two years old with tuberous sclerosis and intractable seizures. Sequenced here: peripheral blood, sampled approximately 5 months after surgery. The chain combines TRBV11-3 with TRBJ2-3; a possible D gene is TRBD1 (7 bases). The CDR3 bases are TGTGCCAGCAGCATAAGACAGGGAGGTCCCACAGATACGCAGTATTTT. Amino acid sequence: CASSIRQGGPTDTQYF.